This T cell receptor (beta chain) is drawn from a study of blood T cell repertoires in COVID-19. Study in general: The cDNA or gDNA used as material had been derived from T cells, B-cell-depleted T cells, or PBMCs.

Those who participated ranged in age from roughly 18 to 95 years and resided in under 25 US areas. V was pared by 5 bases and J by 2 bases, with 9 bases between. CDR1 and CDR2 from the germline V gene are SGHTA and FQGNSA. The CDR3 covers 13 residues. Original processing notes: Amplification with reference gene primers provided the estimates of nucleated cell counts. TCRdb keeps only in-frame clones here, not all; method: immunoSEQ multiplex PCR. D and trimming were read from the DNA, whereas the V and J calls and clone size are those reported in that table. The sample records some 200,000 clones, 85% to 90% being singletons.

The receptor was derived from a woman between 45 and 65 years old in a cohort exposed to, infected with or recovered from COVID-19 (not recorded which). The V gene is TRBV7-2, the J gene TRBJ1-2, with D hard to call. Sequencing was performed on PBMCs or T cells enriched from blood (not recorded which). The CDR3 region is CASSPRLNYGYTF. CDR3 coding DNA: TGTGCCAGCAGCCCTAGACTAAACTATGGCTACACCTTC. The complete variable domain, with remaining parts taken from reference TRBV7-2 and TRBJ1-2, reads GAGVSQSPSNKVTEKGKDVELRCDPISGHTALYWYRQSLGQGLEFLIYFQGNSAPDKSGLPSDRFSAERTGGSVSTLTIQRTQQEDSAVYLCASSPRLNYGYTFGSGTRLTVV.